These T cell receptor beta chains were read from a single sample in a study of OX40 agonist ivuxolimab in advanced cancers. The method was immunoSEQ multiplex PCR; TCRdb's version includes in-frame clones alone and lacks a portion of them. The sample holds 70,000 or so clones, 70% to 90% seen once. This specimen consisted of CD4+ or CD8+ T cells sorted from blood, obtained in a trial of the OX40 agonist ivuxolimab. These TCRs come from an adult with an advanced solid tumor such as melanoma, head and neck, liver or kidney cancer. Each CDR3 is given with its conserved first and last residue.

TRBJ1-5,TRBV6-4,CGEGGAGNQPQHF
TRBJ2-6,TRBV7-9,CASRDWAGANVLTF
TRBJ2-1,TRBV15,CATSRVARGGNNEQFF
TRBJ2-7,TRBV29-1,CSVAGRGAYEQYF
TRBJ2-7,TRBV2,CASSVLGGEQYF
TRBJ1-1,TRBV7-3,CASSSTGTGNTEAFF
TRBJ2-5,TRBV2,CASKGGAAQETQYF
TRBJ2-1,TRBV7-2,CASSFMTSSDEQFF
TRBJ2-7,TRBV7-2,CASSLDLTRNSYEQYF
TRBJ1-5,TRBV30,CAWSGQRNQPQHF
TRBJ2-3,TRBV9,CASSKRQGEGADTQYF
TRBJ1-2,TRBV7-3,CASSVGPQGDGYTF
TRBJ1-5,TRBV28,CASRGTGGYQPQHF
TRBJ1-2,TRBV6-1,CASKPRNYGYTF
TRBJ2-5,TRBV7-8,CASSGGITGGWTQYF
TRBJ2-5,TRBV5-1,CASSKGGQETQYF
TRBJ2-5,TRBV30,CAWNRVGMILGTQYF
TRBJ2-3,TRBV27,CASRTGGSSTDTQYF
TRBJ1-3,TRBV5-5,CASSLSGQGSVTGNTIYF
TRBJ2-7,TRBV7-5,CVRSLGPSGYLRLSSYEQYF
TRBJ2-2,TRBV4-3,CASSQVPGFTTGELFF
TRBJ1-2,TRBV7-3,CASSLGTAYGYTF
TRBJ2-7,TRBV5-1,CASSLTATYEQYF
TRBJ2-5,TRBV9,CASSSGWFGRGRSETQYF
TRBJ2-5,TRBV11-2,CASTLVGPRETQYF
TRBJ1-5,TRBV28,CASLGQGAHQPQHF
TRBJ1-5,TRBV27,CASSFYPPRGGDRAQHF
TRBJ2-1,TRBV30,CAWQDLADNEQFF
TRBJ2-7,TRBV5-4,CASSLRSVTGVSVQYF
TRBJ1-1,TRBV20-1,CRGQMNTEAFF
TRBJ2-1,TRBV11-3,CASSSGIYNEQFF
TRBJ2-3,TRBV11-2,CASSSTSLGNTQYF
TRBJ1-2,TRBV28,CASRPQTGGVYGYTF
TRBJ1-5,TRBV29-1,CSVVAGGDNQPQHF
TRBJ1-1,TRBV7-3,CASSLEGFTEAFF
TRBJ2-7,TRBV11-3,CASSSGTSGLYEQYF
TRBJ1-4,TRBV5-6,CASSQTRGEKLFF
TRBJ2-3,TRBV6-5,CASSAGSPGQDTQYF
TRBJ2-7,TRBV18,CASSPGRRQAYEQYF
TRBJ2-2,TRBV15,CATSRTRTDRGELFF
TRBJ1-1,TRBV11-3,CASSPGRNTEAFF
TRBJ1-5,TRBV5-8,CASSLATQPQHF
TRBJ1-4,TRBV5-5,CASSLAFRDRGHGKLFF
TRBJ1-1,TRBV9,CASSRIGTEAFF
TRBJ1-3,TRBV28,CASSYRDTRNTIYF
TRBJ2-3,TRBV7-3,CASSLTGGRLAGGPRDTQYF
TRBJ1-4,TRBV5-4,CASSFRNEKLFF
TRBJ1-4,TRBV28,CASSLTQFNEKLFF